This T cell receptor beta chain was identified during a study of identical twins. Template switching added a universal primer site; cDNA carried unique molecular identifiers. TCRdb processed the 5' RACE reads anew with MiXCR; each CDR3 protein has one entry. The sample holds some 500,000 distinct CDR3 sequences, 9.5% to 10% seen once. Per germline, CDR1 MNHEY and CDR2 SVGAGI. The V end lost 1 base, the J end lost 6 bases, and 12 bases lay between the germline ends. This CDR3 is built from 15 residues. A few counts support this clonotype. A further study also used this sample, focusing on yellow fever vaccine responses in identical twins.

The chain carries TRBV6-5 and TRBJ2-2; D is perhaps TRBD2 (6 bases). Sequenced sample: PBMCs. The source is a woman aged 18-29 years in good health. CDR3 DNA: TGTGCCAGCAGTTACTACGGGGGAATAGCCGGGGAGCTGTTTTTT. This codes for CASSYYGGIAGELFF.